Below, one TCR beta chain is given with its context. The germline CDR1 and CDR2 sequences are SGHAT and FQNNGV. Trimming shortened V by 1 base and J by 4 bases, and 11 bases separated the two germline ends. There are 15 residues in the CDR3. In the original workflow: Estimation of nucleated cell counts relied on the amplification of reference gene primers. Using immunoSEQ multiplex PCR, the repertoire was profiled, and TCRdb retains in-frame clones only, with some absent. D and trimming were read from the DNA, whereas the V and J calls and clone size are those reported in that table. The data contain roughly 280,000 clones, 75% to 90% of them seen just once; the ten biggest clones take up approximately 2%. This sample was taken from a study of blood T cell repertoires in COVID-19. Across the study: Acute and convalescent COVID-19 specimens originated in the United States, Italy and Spain.

The sequence was collected from a man aged 25-45 years with active or convalescent COVID-19. Sequencing was done on a sample of peripheral blood. The V and J genes are TRBV11-2 and TRBJ2-1; possible D gene TRBD2, 6 bases. In DNA form, the CDR3 reads TGTGCCAGCAGCTTAGTAGCGGTCGTGTACAATGAGCAGTTCTTC. It translates to CASSLVAVVYNEQFF.